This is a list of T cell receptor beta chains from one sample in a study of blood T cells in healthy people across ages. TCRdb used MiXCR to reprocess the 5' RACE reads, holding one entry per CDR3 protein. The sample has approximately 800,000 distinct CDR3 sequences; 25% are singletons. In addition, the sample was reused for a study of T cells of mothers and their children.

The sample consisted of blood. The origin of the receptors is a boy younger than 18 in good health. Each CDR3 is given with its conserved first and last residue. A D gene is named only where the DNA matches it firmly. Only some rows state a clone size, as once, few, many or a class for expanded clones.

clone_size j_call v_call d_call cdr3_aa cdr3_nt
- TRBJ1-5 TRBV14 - CASSPTQDSNQPQHF TGTGCCAGCAGCCCCACACAAGATAGCAATCAGCCCCAGCATTTT
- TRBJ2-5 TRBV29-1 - CSVQMETQYF TGCAGCGTTCAGATGGAGACCCAGTACTTC
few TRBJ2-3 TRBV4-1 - CASSQGDGSSTDTQYF TGCGCCAGCAGCCAAGGGGACGGATCTAGCACAGATACGCAGTATTTT
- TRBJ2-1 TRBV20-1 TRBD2 CSALAGVRNEQFF TGCAGTGCCCTAGCGGGAGTTAGGAATGAGCAGTTCTTC
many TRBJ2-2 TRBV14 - CASSPGGNSITGELFF TGTGCCAGCAGCCCTGGAGGAAATTCAATTACCGGGGAGCTGTTTTTT
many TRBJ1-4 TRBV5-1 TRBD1 CASSFGQGNEKLFF TGTGCCAGCAGCTTTGGACAGGGAAATGAAAAACTGTTTTTT
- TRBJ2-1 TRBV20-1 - CSATPWGNEQFF TGCAGTGCTACCCCCTGGGGGAATGAGCAGTTCTTC
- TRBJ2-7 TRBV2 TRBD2 CASRPSSGNYEQYF TGTGCCAGCAGACCCTCGAGCGGGAACTACGAGCAGTACTTC
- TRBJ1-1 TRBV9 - CASSADSSSGLGNTEAFF TGTGCCAGCAGCGCCGACAGTTCGTCTGGCCTCGGGAACACTGAAGCTTTCTTT
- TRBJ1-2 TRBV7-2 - CASSPRSDRYGYTF TGTGCCAGCAGCCCCAGATCGGACAGATATGGCTACACCTTC
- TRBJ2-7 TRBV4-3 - CASSQVAGSYEQYF TGCGCCAGCAGCCAAGTGGCAGGGTCCTACGAGCAGTACTTC
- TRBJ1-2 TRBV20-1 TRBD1 CSARGGGTAQYDTGYTF TGCAGTGCTAGAGGGGGTGGGACAGCCCAATACGATACTGGCTACACCTTC
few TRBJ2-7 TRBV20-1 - CSARVGAGHEQYF TGCAGTGCTAGAGTGGGGGCGGGACACGAGCAGTACTTC
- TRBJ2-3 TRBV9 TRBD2 CASNKAGGTPDTQYF TGTGCCAGCAACAAAGCGGGAGGGACACCAGATACGCAGTACTTT
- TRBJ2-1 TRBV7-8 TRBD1 CASRIQGADNEQFF TGTGCCAGCAGAATACAGGGGGCCGACAATGAGCAGTTCTTC
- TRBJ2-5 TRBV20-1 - CSARVSLVQETQYF TGCAGTGCTAGAGTTTCGCTGGTCCAAGAGACCCAGTACTTC
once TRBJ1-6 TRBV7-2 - CASSSRDRSWGVLHF TGTGCCAGCAGCTCCCGAGACAGGTCTTGGGGGGTCCTCCACTTT
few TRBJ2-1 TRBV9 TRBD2 CASSVAGVPHHEQFF TGTGCCAGCAGCGTTGCGGGAGTTCCCCACCATGAGCAGTTCTTC
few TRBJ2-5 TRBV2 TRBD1 CASIRDRGLETQYF TGTGCCAGCATCCGGGACAGGGGTTTGGAGACCCAGTACTTC
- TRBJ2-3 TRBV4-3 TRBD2 CASSPAGLERSTQYF TGCGCCAGCAGCCCCGCGGGACTAGAGCGTTCAACGCAGTATTTT
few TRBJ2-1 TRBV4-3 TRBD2 CASSQGGSGGYNEQFF TGCGCCAGCAGCCAAGGGGGAAGCGGGGGTTACAATGAGCAGTTCTTC
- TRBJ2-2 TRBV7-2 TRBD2 CASSLSAGANTGELFF TGTGCCAGCAGCTTATCAGCGGGGGCGAACACCGGGGAGCTGTTTTTT
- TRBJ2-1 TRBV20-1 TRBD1 CSAGQSSYNEQFF TGCAGTGCGGGACAGAGCTCCTACAATGAGCAGTTCTTC
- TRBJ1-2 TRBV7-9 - CASSLTAEYGYTF TGTGCCAGCAGCTTGACAGCCGAGTATGGCTACACCTTC
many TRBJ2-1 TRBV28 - CASSLGGPSYNEQFF TGTGCCAGCAGTTTGGGGGGTCCTTCCTACAATGAGCAGTTCTTC
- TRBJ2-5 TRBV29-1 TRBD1 CSVEVARGRETQYF TGCAGCGTTGAAGTGGCCAGGGGGAGAGAGACCCAGTACTTC
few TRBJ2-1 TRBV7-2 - CATGKEYNEQFF TGTGCCACTGGAAAAGAATACAATGAGCAGTTCTTC
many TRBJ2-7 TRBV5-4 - CASSLGLSGYEQYF TGTGCCAGCAGCTTGGGTCTTAGCGGCTACGAGCAGTACTTC
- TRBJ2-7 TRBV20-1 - CSARVDRDSTYEQYF TGCAGTGCTAGAGTTGACAGGGACTCAACCTACGAGCAGTACTTC
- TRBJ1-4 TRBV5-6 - CASSLVADREKLFF TGTGCCAGCAGCTTGGTTGCAGACAGGGAAAAACTGTTTTTT
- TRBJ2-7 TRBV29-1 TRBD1 CSGGQGSYEQYF TGCAGCGGGGGACAGGGATCCTACGAGCAGTACTTC
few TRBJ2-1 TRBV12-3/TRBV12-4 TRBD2 CASSSSGVYKWEQFF TGTGCCAGCAGTTCTAGCGGGGTCTACAAATGGGAGCAGTTCTTC